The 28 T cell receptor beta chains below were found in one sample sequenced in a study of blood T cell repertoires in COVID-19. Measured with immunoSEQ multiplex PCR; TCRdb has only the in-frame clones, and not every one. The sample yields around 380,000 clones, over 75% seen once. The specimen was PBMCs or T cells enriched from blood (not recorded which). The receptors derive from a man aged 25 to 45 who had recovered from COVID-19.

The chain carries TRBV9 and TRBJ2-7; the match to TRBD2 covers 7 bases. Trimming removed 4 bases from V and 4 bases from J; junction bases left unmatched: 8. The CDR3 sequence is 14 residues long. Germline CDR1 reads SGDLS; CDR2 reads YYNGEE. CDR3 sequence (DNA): TGTGCCAGCAGCCCGGGGGGATATCCATACGAGCAGTACTTC. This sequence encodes CASSPGGYPYEQYF.

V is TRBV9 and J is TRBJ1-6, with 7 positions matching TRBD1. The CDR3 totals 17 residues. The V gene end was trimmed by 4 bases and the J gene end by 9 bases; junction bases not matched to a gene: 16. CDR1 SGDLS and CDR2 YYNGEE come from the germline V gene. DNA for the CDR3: TGTGCCAGCAGCCCTTTCCCTGGGACAGTCCCTACTTCACCCCTCCACTTT. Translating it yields CASSPFPGTVPTSPLHF.

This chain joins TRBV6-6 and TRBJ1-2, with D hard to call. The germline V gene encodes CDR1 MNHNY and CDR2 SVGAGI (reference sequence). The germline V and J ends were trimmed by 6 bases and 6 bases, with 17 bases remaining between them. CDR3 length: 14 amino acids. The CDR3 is CASSHSSTSHGYTF. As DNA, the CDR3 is TGTGCCAGCAGCCACTCGAGTACGTCGCATGGCTACACCTTC.

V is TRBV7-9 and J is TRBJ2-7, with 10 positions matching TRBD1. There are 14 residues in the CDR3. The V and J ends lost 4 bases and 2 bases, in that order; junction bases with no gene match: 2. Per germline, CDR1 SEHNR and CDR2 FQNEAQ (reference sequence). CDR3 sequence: CASSSGQGPYEQYF. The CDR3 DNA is TGTGCCAGCAGCTCGGGACAGGGGCCCTACGAGCAGTACTTC.

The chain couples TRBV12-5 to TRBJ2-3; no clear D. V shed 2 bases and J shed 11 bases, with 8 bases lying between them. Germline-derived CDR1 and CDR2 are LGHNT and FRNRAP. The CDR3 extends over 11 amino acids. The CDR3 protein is CASGLSQKQYF. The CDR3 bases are TGTGCTAGTGGTTTGTCACAGAAGCAGTATTTT.

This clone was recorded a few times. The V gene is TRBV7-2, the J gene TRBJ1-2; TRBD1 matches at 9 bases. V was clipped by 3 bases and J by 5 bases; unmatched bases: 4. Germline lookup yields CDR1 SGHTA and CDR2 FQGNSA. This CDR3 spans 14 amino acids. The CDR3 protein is CASSFGTGRYGYTF. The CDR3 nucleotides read TGTGCCAGCAGCTTTGGGACAGGGCGATATGGCTACACCTTC.

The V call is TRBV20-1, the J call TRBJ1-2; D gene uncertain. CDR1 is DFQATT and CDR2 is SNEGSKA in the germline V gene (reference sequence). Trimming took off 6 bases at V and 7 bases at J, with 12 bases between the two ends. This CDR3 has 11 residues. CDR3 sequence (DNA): TGCAGTGCAGACGACAACGCTGGCTACACCTTC. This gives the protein CSADDNAGYTF.

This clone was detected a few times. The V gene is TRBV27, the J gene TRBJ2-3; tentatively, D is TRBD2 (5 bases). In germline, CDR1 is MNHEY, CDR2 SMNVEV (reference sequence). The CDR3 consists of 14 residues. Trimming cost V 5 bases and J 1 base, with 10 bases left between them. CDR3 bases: TGTGCCAGCAGTCCTTACGGGGGCACAGATACGCAGTATTTT. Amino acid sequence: CASSPYGGTDTQYF.

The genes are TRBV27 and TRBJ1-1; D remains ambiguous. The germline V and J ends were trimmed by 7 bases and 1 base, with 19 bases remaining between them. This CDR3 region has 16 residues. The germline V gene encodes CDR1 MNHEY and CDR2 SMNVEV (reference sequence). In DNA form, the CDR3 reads TGTGCCAGCACCTCGTATCACGGGGAGGGGAACACTGAAGCTTTCTTT. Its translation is CASTSYHGEGNTEAFF.

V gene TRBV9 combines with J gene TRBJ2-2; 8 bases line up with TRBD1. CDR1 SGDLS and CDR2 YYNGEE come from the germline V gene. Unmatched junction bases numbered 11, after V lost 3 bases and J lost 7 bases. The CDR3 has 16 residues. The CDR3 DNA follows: TGTGCCAGCAGCGCCAAACAGGACAGGGTGAACGGGGAGCTGTTTTTT. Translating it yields CASSAKQDRVNGELFF.

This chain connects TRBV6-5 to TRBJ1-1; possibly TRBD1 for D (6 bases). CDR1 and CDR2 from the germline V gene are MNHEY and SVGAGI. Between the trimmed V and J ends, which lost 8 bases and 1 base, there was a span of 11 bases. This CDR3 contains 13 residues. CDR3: CASLGGRNTEAFF. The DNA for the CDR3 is TGTGCCAGCCTAGGGGGTAGGAACACTGAAGCTTTCTTT.

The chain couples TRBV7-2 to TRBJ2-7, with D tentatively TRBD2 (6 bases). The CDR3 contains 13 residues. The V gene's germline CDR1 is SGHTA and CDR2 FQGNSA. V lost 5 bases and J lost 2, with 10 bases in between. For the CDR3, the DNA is TGTGCCAGCAGCCGACTAGGGGCCTACGAGCAGTACTTC. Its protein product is CASSRLGAYEQYF.

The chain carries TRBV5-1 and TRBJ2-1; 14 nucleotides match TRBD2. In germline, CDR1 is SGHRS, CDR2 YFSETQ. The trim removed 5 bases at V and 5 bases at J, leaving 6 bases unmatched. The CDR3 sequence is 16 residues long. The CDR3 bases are TGCGCCAGCAGATGGACTAGCGGGGGGTCCAACAATGAGCAGTTCTTC. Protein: CASRWTSGGSNNEQFF. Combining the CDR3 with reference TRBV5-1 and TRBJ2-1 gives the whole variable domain KAGVTQTPRYLIKTRGQQVTLSCSPISGHRSVSWYQQTPGQGLQFLFEYFSETQRNKGNFPGRFSGRQFSNSRSEMNVSTLELGDSALYLCASRWTSGGSNNEQFFGPGTRLTVL.

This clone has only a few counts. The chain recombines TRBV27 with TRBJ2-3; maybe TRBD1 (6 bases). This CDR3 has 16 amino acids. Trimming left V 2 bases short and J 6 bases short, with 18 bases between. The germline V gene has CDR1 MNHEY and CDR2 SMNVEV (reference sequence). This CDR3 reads CASSLTAGTFPDTQYF. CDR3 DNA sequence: TGTGCCAGCAGTTTAACCGCCGGGACATTCCCTGATACGCAGTATTTT.

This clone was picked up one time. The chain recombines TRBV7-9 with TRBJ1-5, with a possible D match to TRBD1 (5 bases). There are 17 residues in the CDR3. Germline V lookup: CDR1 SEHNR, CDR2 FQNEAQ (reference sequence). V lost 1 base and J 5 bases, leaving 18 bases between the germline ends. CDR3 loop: CASSLVRFGAADQPQHF. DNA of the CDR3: TGTGCCAGCAGCTTAGTTCGGTTTGGGGCAGCCGATCAGCCCCAGCATTTT.

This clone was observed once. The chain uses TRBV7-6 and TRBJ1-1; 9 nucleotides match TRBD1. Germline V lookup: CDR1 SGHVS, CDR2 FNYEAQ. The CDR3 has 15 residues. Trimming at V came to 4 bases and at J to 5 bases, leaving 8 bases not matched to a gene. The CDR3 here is CASSSEQGAATEAFF. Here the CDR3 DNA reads TGTGCCAGCAGCTCAGAACAGGGGGCTGCGACTGAAGCTTTCTTT.

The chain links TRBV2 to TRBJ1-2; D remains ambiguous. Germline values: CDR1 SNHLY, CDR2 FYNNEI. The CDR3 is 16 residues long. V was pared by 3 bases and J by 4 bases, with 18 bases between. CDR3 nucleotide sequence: TGTGCCAGCAGTGAGCATCGGCGGGAAGCGACCTATGGCTACACCTTC. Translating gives CASSEHRREATYGYTF.

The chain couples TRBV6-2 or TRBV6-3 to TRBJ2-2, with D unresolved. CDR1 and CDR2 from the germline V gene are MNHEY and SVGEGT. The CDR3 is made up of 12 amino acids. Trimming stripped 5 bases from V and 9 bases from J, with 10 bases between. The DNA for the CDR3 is TGTGCCAGCAGTCGCGTTATCAGGGAGCTGTTTTTT. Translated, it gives CASSRVIRELFF.

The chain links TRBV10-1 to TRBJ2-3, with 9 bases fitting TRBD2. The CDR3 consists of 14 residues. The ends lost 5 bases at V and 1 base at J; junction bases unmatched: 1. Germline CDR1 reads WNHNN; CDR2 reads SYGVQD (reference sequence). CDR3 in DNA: TGCGCCAGCAGTCCTAGCGGGGGCACAGATACGCAGTATTTT. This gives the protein CASSPSGGTDTQYF.

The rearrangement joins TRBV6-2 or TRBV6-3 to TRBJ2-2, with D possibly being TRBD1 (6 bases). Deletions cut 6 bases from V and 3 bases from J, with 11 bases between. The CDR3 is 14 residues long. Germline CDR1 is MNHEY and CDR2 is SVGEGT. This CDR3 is CASSSPGDTGELFF. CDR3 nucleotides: TGTGCCAGCAGCTCGCCAGGGGACACCGGGGAGCTGTTTTTT.

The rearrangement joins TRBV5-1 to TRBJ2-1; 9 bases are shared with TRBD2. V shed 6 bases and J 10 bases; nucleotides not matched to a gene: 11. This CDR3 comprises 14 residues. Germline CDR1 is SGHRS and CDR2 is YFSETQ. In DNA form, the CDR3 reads TGCGCCAGCACCCGGGGGAGCGGGGGGCTAGAGCAGTTCTTC. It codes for CASTRGSGGLEQFF.

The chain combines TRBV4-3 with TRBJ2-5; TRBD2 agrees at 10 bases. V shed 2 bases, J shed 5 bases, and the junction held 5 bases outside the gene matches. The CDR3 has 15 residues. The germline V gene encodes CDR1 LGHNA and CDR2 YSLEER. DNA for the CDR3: TGCGCCAGCAGCCAAAGCGGGGGGGCTGTCGAGACCCAGTACTTC. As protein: CASSQSGGAVETQYF.

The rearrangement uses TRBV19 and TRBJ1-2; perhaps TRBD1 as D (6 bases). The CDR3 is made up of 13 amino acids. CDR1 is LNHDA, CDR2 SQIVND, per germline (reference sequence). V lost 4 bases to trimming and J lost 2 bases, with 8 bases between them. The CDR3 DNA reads TGTGCCAGTAGTAGCGGACAGAACTATGGCTACACCTTC. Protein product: CASSSGQNYGYTF.

The CDR3 is CASSLESRADTQYF. The CDR3, as DNA: TGTGCCAGCAGCTTGGAGTCCAGGGCAGATACGCAGTATTTT. The chain uses TRBV5-4 and TRBJ2-3; TRBD1 is a possible D gene (5 bases). The CDR3 covers 14 residues. V was shortened by 0 bases and J by 4 bases, with 9 bases between the two germline ends. Germline V gives CDR1 SGHNT, CDR2 YYREEE (reference sequence).

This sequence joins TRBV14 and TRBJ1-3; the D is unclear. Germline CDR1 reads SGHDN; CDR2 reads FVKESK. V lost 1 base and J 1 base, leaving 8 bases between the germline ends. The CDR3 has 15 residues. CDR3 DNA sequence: TGTGCCAGCAGCCAAGTCGTGCTATCTGGAAACACCATATATTTT. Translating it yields CASSQVVLSGNTIYF.

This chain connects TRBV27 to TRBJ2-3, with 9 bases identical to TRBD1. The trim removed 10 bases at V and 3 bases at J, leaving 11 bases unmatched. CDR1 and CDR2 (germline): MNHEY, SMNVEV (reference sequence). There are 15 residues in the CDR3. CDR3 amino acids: CAIGTGIEVTDTQYF. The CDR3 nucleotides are TGTGCCATCGGGACAGGGATAGAGGTGACAGATACGCAGTATTTT.

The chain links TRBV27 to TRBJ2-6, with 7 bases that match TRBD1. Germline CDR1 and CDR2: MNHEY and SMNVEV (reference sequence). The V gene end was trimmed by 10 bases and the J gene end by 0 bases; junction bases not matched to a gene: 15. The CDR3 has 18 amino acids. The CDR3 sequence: CATIREGALISGANVLTF. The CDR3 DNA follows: TGTGCCACCATCAGAGAGGGGGCTCTGATCTCTGGGGCCAACGTCCTGACTTTC.

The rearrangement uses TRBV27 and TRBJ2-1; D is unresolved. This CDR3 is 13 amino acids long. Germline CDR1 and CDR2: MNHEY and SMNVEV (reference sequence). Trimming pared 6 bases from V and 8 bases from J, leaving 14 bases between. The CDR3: CASSDFSFDEQFF. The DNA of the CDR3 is TGTGCCAGCAGCGACTTTTCCTTCGATGAGCAGTTCTTC.